This is a list of T cell receptor beta chains from one sample in a study of Ad26.COV2.S vaccination and SARS-CoV-2 variants. The method was immunoSEQ multiplex PCR; TCRdb's version includes in-frame clones alone and lacks a portion of them. This repertoire shows 250,000 or so clones, about 83% found once; its top ten account for under 3%. This material consisted of peripheral blood, taken in a trial of Ad26.COV2.S vaccine versus placebo. These receptors were collected from a person between 18 and 59 years old who received the Ad26.COV2.S COVID-19 vaccine or a placebo. CDR3s include the opening cysteine and the closing phenylalanine or tryptophan. Each record gives: D gene, V gene, J gene, clone size, CDR3 DNA, CDR3 protein. A D gene is named only where the DNA matches it firmly. Not all rows give a size; the values are once, few, many and, for expanded clones, a class.

-	TRBV15	TRBJ1-5	few	TGTGCCACCAGACAGGCGGCCTACAATCAGCCCCAGCATTTT	CATRQAAYNQPQHF
TRBD1	TRBV6-5	TRBJ2-1	once	TGTGCCAGCAGAGGGACAGGGACGACTCAGCAGTTCTTC	CASRGTGTTQQFF
TRBD1	TRBV29-1	TRBJ2-5	-	TGCAGCGTCGCCACCGGGACAGGGCGAGAGACCCAGTACTTC	CSVATGTGRETQYF
-	TRBV4-3	TRBJ1-5	-	TGCGCCAGCAGCCAAGATCTAACGTATCAGCCCCAGCATTTT	CASSQDLTYQPQHF
TRBD1	TRBV29-1	TRBJ1-1	-	TGCAGCGTACGTGGACAGGACCATAAAGCTTTCTTT	CSVRGQDHKAFF
-	TRBV3-1/TRBV3-2	TRBJ1-3	-	TGTGCCAGCAGCCTTCTTTTGGAGGGGTCCATATATTTT	CASSLLLEGSIYF
TRBD1	TRBV7-6	TRBJ1-2	once	TGTGCCAGCAGCCTAGGGACAGGGGGCAACTATGGCTACACCTTC	CASSLGTGGNYGYTF
TRBD1	TRBV19	TRBJ1-2	-	TGTGCCAGTAGTCACCGGGACAGGACCTATGGCTACACCTTC	CASSHRDRTYGYTF
TRBD1	TRBV18	TRBJ1-4	once	TGTGCCAGCTCCGCTCGACAGGGAAGGAGGGCAACTAATGAAAAACTGTTTTTT	CASSARQGRRATNEKLFF
-	TRBV3-1/TRBV3-2	TRBJ1-2	-	TGTGCCAGCAGCCGAGCGGGGGACTACACCTTC	CASSRAGDYTF
-	TRBV28	TRBJ1-1	-	TGTGCCAGCTTATATTCGGGGAGTGAAGCTTTCTTT	CASLYSGSEAFF
TRBD1	TRBV11-1	TRBJ2-7	-	TGTGCCAGCAGCCGAAGGGGGCCGAGCTCCTACGAGCAGTACTTC	CASSRRGPSSYEQYF
TRBD2	TRBV6-6	TRBJ2-3	-	TGTGCCAGCAGTTTGACTAGCGGGGGGGCAGATACGCAGTATTTT	CASSLTSGGADTQYF
TRBD2	TRBV7-9	TRBJ2-3	-	TGTGCCAGCAGCTTAGGGACTAGCAAGGATACGCAGTATTTT	CASSLGTSKDTQYF
-	TRBV4-1	TRBJ1-1	-	TGCGCCAGCAGCCAAGTTATGGGGGGGAGCACTGAAGCTTTCTTT	CASSQVMGGSTEAFF
-	TRBV6-9	TRBJ2-5	-	TGTGCCAGCAGTTATTTACACCCGTCTCAAGAGACCCAGTACTTC	CASSYLHPSQETQYF
-	TRBV18	TRBJ2-7	-	TGTGCCAGCTCGCAGGGGCCCTACGAGCAGTACTTC	CASSQGPYEQYF
TRBD2	TRBV7-3	TRBJ2-3	-	TGTGCCAGCAGCAAACTCCGGCTAGCGGGCACAGATACGCAGTATTTT	CASSKLRLAGTDTQYF
-	TRBV4-3	TRBJ1-1	-	TGCGCCAGCAGCCTTTCCATGGGGGGTAGGACTGAAGCTTTCTTT	CASSLSMGGRTEAFF
-	TRBV6-2/TRBV6-3	TRBJ1-5	-	TGTGCCAGCAGTCAGCCCTGGGGCAATCAGCCCCAGCATTTT	CASSQPWGNQPQHF
-	TRBV12-5	TRBJ2-1	-	TGTGCTAGTGGGGCAGGGATTTCCTACAATGAGCAGTTCTTC	CASGAGISYNEQFF
-	TRBV5-1	TRBJ2-5	-	TGCGCCAGCAGCTTGGGTATCCTCGAGACCCAGTACTTC	CASSLGILETQYF
-	TRBV4-3	TRBJ2-4	-	TGCGCCAGCAGCCAAGGGTTTTCAGGGGCGGCCAAAAACATTCAGTACTTC	CASSQGFSGAAKNIQYF
-	TRBV4-3	TRBJ1-5	-	TGCGCCAGCAGCCCGTCTCGGCGAAGGGGGCAGCCCCAGCATTTT	CASSPSRRRGQPQHF
TRBD1	TRBV24-1	TRBJ2-3	-	TGTGCCACCAGTGATTTTGGGGGACAGAGCACAGATACGCAGTATTTT	CATSDFGGQSTDTQYF
-	TRBV7-6	TRBJ1-6	-	TGTGCCAGCAGCTTAGCGCAGGGTCCACCCCTCCACTTT	CASSLAQGPPLHF
TRBD1	TRBV3-1/TRBV3-2	TRBJ1-5	-	TGTGCCAGCAGCGAGACAGGGGCAAGCAATCAGCCCCAGCATTTT	CASSETGASNQPQHF
TRBD1	TRBV4-1	TRBJ1-2	once	TGCGCCAGCAGCCGGAAACAGGGGGCGGCAGACTATGGCTACACCTTC	CASSRKQGAADYGYTF
TRBD1	TRBV28	TRBJ1-2	-	TGTGCCAGCGGTGGACAGGACACATCAGAGGGCTATGGCTACACCTTC	CASGGQDTSEGYGYTF
-	TRBV18	TRBJ2-7	-	TGTGCCAGCTCCCCGACCCGGCAATCCCCCTTGGCGTACGAGCAGTACTTC	CASSPTRQSPLAYEQYF
TRBD1	TRBV5-5	TRBJ1-5	-	TGTGCCAGCAGCTTGGAATTTGCAGGGGGTAGGGTTCAGCCCCAGCATTTT	CASSLEFAGGRVQPQHF
-	TRBV4-3	TRBJ2-1	once	TGCGCCAGCAGCCAAGATGCATCTATCCCCAATGAGCAGTTCTTC	CASSQDASIPNEQFF
TRBD1	TRBV7-9	TRBJ2-3	-	TGTGCCAGCAGCCCCGGGACAGGGGGCATAGATACGCAGTATTTT	CASSPGTGGIDTQYF
TRBD1	TRBV6-5	TRBJ1-2	-	TGTGCCAGTGCGGGGGGGACAGGGGTCTATGGCTACACCTTC	CASAGGTGVYGYTF
TRBD1	TRBV10-3	TRBJ1-2	once	TGTGCCATCAGCGGACAGGGAGCGGGCTACACCTTC	CAISGQGAGYTF
-	TRBV24-1	TRBJ1-5	-	TGTGCCACCAGTGATAGAAGGGGTGGCAATCAGCCCCAGCATTTT	CATSDRRGGNQPQHF
-	TRBV6-2/TRBV6-3	TRBJ1-1	-	TGTGCCAGCAGTTCCCAACAGGGTATAGGGGGCACTGAAGCTTTCTTT	CASSSQQGIGGTEAFF
TRBD1	TRBV25-1	TRBJ2-1	-	TGTGCCGTTGGATTCGGGCAGGGGGCCTACAATGAGCAGTTCTTC	CAVGFGQGAYNEQFF
-	TRBV12-3/TRBV12-4	TRBJ2-7	-	TGTGCCAGCAGCCCCCTGGCGCCTTACGAGCAGTACTTC	CASSPLAPYEQYF
-	TRBV11-2	TRBJ1-3	-	TGTGCCAGCAGCGGCCTCAGGGTATCTGGAAACACCATATATTTT	CASSGLRVSGNTIYF
-	TRBV3-1/TRBV3-2	TRBJ2-5	-	TGTGCCAGCGCTAAAGGGGGGGCGGGCGAGACCCAGTACTTC	CASAKGGAGETQYF
-	TRBV30	TRBJ2-2	-	TGTGCCGCTGGCGGCGGGGAGCTGTTTTTT	CAAGGGELFF
-	TRBV4-3	TRBJ2-2	-	TGCGCCAGTCGTGCGGGGTCAACAAGCACCGGGGAGCTGTTTTTT	CASRAGSTSTGELFF
TRBD1	TRBV4-1	TRBJ2-6	-	TGCGCCAGCAGCCAAGGGACAGGGAGGATCTCTGGGGCCAACGTCCTGACTTTC	CASSQGTGRISGANVLTF
TRBD2	TRBV7-9	TRBJ2-7	-	TGTGCCAGCAGCTTGGGGGACTACTTCTACGAGCAGTACTTC	CASSLGDYFYEQYF
-	TRBV24-1	TRBJ1-5	-	TGTGCCACCAGAGAACTTTATATCAATTTT	CATRELYINF
-	TRBV15	TRBJ2-3	-	TGTGCCACCAGCAGAGAGGATTCGGGCCCAGATACGCAGTATTTT	CATSREDSGPDTQYF
-	TRBV4-3	TRBJ1-1	-	TGCGCCAGCAGCCAAGATTTGGGGGCCGGTGAAGCTTTCTTT	CASSQDLGAGEAFF
-	TRBV4-3	TRBJ1-2	-	TGCGCCAGCAGCCAAGATAGAGGGGATAACTATGGCTACACCTTC	CASSQDRGDNYGYTF
TRBD1	TRBV29-1	TRBJ1-4	-	TGCAGCGTCCTCGACAGGGTGGCTAATGAAAAACTGTTTTTT	CSVLDRVANEKLFF